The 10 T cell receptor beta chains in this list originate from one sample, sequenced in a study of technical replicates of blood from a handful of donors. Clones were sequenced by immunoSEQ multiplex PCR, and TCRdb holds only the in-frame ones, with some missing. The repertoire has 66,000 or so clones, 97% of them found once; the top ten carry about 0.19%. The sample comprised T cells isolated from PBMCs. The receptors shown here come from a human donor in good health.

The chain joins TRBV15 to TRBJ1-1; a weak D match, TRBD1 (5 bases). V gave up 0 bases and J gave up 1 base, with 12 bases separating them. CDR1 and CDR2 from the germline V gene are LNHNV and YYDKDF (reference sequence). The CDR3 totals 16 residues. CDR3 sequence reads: CATSRELGGGNTEAFF. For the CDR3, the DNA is TGTGCCACCAGCAGAGAACTGGGGGGAGGGAACACTGAAGCTTTCTTT.

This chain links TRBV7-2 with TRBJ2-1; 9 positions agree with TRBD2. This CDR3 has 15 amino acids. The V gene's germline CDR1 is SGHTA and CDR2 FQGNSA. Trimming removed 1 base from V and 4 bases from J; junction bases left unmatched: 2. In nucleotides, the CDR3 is TGTGCCAGCAGCTTAGGACTAGCGGAATACAATGAGCAGTTCTTC. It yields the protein CASSLGLAEYNEQFF.

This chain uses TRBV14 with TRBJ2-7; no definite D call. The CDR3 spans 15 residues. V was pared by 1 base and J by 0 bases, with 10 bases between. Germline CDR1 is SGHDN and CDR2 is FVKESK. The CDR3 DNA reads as TGTGCCAGCAGCCAAGGGTACGGTAGCTCCTACGAGCAGTACTTC. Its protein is CASSQGYGSSYEQYF.

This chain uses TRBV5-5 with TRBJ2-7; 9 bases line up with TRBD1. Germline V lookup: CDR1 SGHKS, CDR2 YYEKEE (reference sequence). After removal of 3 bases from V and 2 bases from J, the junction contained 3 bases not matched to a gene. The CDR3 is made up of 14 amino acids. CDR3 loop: CASSSGQGAYEQYF. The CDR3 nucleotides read TGTGCCAGCAGCTCGGGACAGGGAGCCTACGAGCAGTACTTC.

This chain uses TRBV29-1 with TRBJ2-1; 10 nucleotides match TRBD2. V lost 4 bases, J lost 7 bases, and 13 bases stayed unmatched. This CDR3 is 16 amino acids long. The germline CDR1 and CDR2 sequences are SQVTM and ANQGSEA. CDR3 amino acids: CSVGASGSFGMNEQFF. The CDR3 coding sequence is TGCAGCGTTGGGGCTAGCGGGAGTTTTGGTATGAATGAGCAGTTCTTC.

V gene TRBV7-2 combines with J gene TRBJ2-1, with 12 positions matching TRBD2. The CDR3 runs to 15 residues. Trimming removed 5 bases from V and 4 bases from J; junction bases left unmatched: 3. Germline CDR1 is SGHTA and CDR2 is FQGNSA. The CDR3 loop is CASSPTSGGYNEQFF. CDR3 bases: TGTGCCAGCAGCCCTACTAGCGGGGGGTACAATGAGCAGTTCTTC. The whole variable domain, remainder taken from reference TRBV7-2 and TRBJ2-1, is GAGVSQSPSNKVTEKGKDVELRCDPISGHTALYWYRQSLGQGLEFLIYFQGNSAPDKSGLPSDRFSAERTGGSVSTLTIQRTQQEDSAVYLCASSPTSGGYNEQFFGPGTRLTVL.

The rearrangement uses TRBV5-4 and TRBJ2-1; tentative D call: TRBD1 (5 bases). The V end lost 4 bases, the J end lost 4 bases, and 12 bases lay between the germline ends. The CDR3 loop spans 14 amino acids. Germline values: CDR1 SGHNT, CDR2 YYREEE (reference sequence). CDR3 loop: CASSPLDKYNEQFF. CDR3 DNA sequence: TGTGCCAGCAGCCCTTTGGACAAGTACAATGAGCAGTTCTTC.

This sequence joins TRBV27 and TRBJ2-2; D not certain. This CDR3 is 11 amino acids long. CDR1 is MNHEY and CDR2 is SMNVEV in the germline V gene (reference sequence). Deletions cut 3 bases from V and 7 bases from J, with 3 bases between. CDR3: CASSFYGELFF. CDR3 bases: TGTGCCAGCAGTTTCTACGGGGAGCTGTTTTTT.

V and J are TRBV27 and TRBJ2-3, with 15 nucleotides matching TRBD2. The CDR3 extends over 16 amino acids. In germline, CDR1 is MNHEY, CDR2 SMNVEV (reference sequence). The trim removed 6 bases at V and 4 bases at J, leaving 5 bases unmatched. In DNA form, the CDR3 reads TGTGCCAGCAGCGGACTAGCGGGGGGGCTCGCAGATACGCAGTATTTT. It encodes CASSGLAGGLADTQYF.

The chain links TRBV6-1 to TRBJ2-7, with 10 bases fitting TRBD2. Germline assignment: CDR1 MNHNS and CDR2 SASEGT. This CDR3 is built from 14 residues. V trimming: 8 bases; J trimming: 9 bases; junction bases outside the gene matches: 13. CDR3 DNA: TGTGCCAGCCAGCCGAAAGGACTAGCGGCCACGCAGTACTTC. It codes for CASQPKGLAATQYF.